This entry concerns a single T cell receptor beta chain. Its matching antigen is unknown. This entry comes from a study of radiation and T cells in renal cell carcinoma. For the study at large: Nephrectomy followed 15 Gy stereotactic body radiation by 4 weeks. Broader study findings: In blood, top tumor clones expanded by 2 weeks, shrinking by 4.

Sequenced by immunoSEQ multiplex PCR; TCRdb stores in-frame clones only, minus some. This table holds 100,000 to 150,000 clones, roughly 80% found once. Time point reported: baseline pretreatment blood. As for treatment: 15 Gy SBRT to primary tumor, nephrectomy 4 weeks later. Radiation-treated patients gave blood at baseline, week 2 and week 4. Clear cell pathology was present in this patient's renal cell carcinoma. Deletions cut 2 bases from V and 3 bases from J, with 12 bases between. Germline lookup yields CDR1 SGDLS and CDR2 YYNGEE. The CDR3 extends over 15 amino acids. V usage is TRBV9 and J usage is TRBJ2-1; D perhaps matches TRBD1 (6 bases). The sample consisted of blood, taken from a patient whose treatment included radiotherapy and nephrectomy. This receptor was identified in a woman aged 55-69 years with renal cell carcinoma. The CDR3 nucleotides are TGTGCCAGCAGCGTCGGGCAGGGGCGCTACAATGAGCAGTTCTTC. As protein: CASSVGQGRYNEQFF.